This T cell receptor beta chain appears in the sequencing data of a study of technical replicates of blood from a handful of donors. Clones were read by immunoSEQ multiplex PCR, and TCRdb kept only the in-frame ones, dropping some. This table holds 65,000 to 90,000 clones, roughly 98% found once. The CDR3 is 11 residues long. Trimming took off 3 bases at V and 4 bases at J, with 4 bases between the two ends. CDR1 WNHNN and CDR2 SYGVQD come from the germline V gene (reference sequence). The sequence was collected from a human donor in good health. Sequenced sample: T cells isolated from PBMCs. The V gene is TRBV10-1, the J gene TRBJ2-7; D ambiguous. CDR3 DNA sequence: TGCGCCAGCAGTGACGGGTACGAGCAGTACTTC. It specifies CASSDGYEQYF.